A single sample gave rise to the 14 T cell receptor beta chains below, sequenced in a study of CD8 T cells in ankylosing spondylitis. TCRdb itself ran the 5' RACE reads through MiXCR, one entry per CDR3 protein. This sample has some 40,000 distinct CDR3 sequences, with about 9.3% found just once. The material sequenced was blood, either unsorted or a sorted T cell fraction (not recorded which). The receptors come from a male donor with ankylosing spondylitis or in good health (not recorded which).

This chain connects TRBV5-4 to TRBJ2-2; TRBD1 matches at 9 bases. This CDR3 has 16 residues. The germline CDR1 and CDR2 sequences are SGHNT and YYREEE (reference sequence). The V gene end was trimmed by 2 bases and the J gene end by 0 bases; junction bases not matched to a gene: 2. The CDR3 region is CASSFWTGANTGELFF. In nucleotides, the CDR3 is TGTGCCAGCAGCTTTTGGACAGGGGCGAACACCGGGGAGCTGTTTTTT.

This clonotype was detected many times. The chain is built from TRBV3-1 and TRBJ2-1, with 7 nucleotides matching TRBD2. Germline loops: CDR1 LGHDT, CDR2 YNNKEL (reference sequence). The CDR3 has 15 amino acids. V gave up 4 bases and J gave up 3 bases; unmatched junction bases: 6. The CDR3 region is CASSPFAGDYNEQFF. The CDR3 DNA reads as TGTGCCAGCAGCCCTTTTGCGGGAGACTACAATGAGCAGTTCTTC.

Sample share makes this clonotype medium-sized. The chain has TRBV2 and TRBJ2-7; D uncertain. CDR3 length: 15 amino acids. Trimming removed 1 base at V and 5 bases at J, with 15 bases between. The germline CDR1 and CDR2 sequences are SNHLY and FYNNEI. The CDR3 sequence: CASSEEGLLTHEQYF. DNA for the CDR3: TGTGCCAGCAGTGAAGAGGGTCTTCTGACCCACGAGCAGTACTTC.

This rearrangement joins TRBV20-1 to TRBJ2-3; TRBD2 matches 7 bases. V lost 1 base, J lost 0 bases, and 7 bases stayed unmatched. The CDR3 has 16 amino acids. Germline values: CDR1 DFQATT, CDR2 SNEGSKA (reference sequence). The CDR3 reads CSARGDYVKSTDTQYF. In DNA form, the CDR3 reads TGCAGTGCTAGAGGGGACTATGTGAAAAGCACAGATACGCAGTATTTT.

This clonotype was seen at least ten times. The chain links TRBV5-1 to TRBJ2-3; possible D gene TRBD2, 5 bases. The germline CDR1 and CDR2 sequences are SGHRS and YFSETQ. This CDR3 contains 14 residues. Trimming pared 4 bases from V and 2 bases from J, leaving 11 bases between. CDR3 DNA: TGCGCCAGCAGCCTAAGCGGTCCCACAGATACGCAGTATTTT. Its translation: CASSLSGPTDTQYF.

By sample share, this clonotype is medium-sized. The chain joins TRBV12-3 or TRBV12-4 to TRBJ2-2, with D hard to call. CDR3 length: 14 amino acids. Trimming cost V 5 bases and J 3 bases, with 10 bases left between them. The CDR3 loop is CASSIPGYTGELFF. Here the CDR3 DNA reads TGTGCCAGCAGTATCCCAGGTTACACCGGGGAGCTGTTTTTT.

This clonotype was counted at least ten times. V usage is TRBV20-1 and J usage is TRBJ1-6, with 7 bases identical to TRBD1. V trimming: 5 bases; J trimming: 10 bases; junction bases outside the gene matches: 8. The CDR3 runs to 13 residues. Germline V CDR1 and CDR2: DFQATT, SNEGSKA (reference sequence). The CDR3 protein is CSARTGVESPLHF. DNA for the CDR3: TGCAGTGCTCGTACAGGGGTGGAATCACCCCTCCACTTT.

This clonotype was found many times. This CDR3 is CASSQYPGLAGVNLEQYF. In DNA, the CDR3 is TGTGCCAGCAGCCAATACCCTGGACTAGCGGGAGTTAACCTCGAGCAGTACTTC. The chain carries TRBV4-2 and TRBJ2-7, with TRBD2 matching 13 bases. V was clipped by 2 bases and J by 6 bases; unmatched bases: 13. The germline V gene has CDR1 LGHNA and CDR2 YNFKEQ. This CDR3 is 18 amino acids long.

This clonotype came up many times. The chain couples TRBV29-1 to TRBJ2-1, with a possible D match to TRBD2 (7 bases). V shed 6 bases and J shed 3 bases, with 12 bases lying between them. Per germline, CDR1 SQVTM and CDR2 ANQGSEA. CDR3 length: 13 residues. CDR3 loop: CSVGGGGYNEQFF. The DNA for the CDR3 is TGCAGCGTGGGGGGCGGGGGCTACAATGAGCAGTTCTTC.

The chain is built from TRBV30 and TRBJ2-1, with D uncertain. The ends were cut back, 3 bases at V and 4 bases at J, with 13 bases in the middle. CDR3 size: 14 residues. Germline assignment: CDR1 GTSNPN and CDR2 SVGIG (reference sequence). CDR3 coding DNA: TGTGCCTGGAGGCCCTGGAGTGGGTACAATGAGCAGTTCTTC. Residues: CAWRPWSGYNEQFF.

This clonotype was counted many times. The V and J genes are TRBV29-1 and TRBJ2-7; tentative D call: TRBD2 (6 bases). The CDR3 covers 13 residues. V lost 3 bases and J lost 6, with 15 bases in between. Germline CDR1 reads SQVTM; CDR2 reads ANQGSEA. The DNA of the CDR3 is TGCAGCGTTGAGGGAGGCGCGGCTGTCGAGCAGTACTTC. Residues: CSVEGGAAVEQYF.

This clonotype occurred a few times. V is TRBV6-2 or TRBV6-3 and J is TRBJ1-3, with 7 bases aligning to TRBD1. The CDR3 length is 16 residues. Germline assignment: CDR1 MNHEY and CDR2 SVGEGT. V was pared by 5 bases and J by 0 bases, with 7 bases of the junction left unmatched. The CDR3 nucleotides read TGTGCCAGCAGTGCAACAGGGGCTGCCTCTGGAAACACCATATATTTT. Residues: CASSATGAASGNTIYF.

This clonotype came up many times. The V and J genes are TRBV6-1 and TRBJ2-3, with a weak D call TRBD2 (7 bases). Germline loops: CDR1 MNHNS, CDR2 SASEGT. The V end was cut by 6 bases, the J end by 2 bases, with 12 bases between. The CDR3 loop spans 14 amino acids. CDR3 residues: CASRRGRPTDTQYF. CDR3 bases: TGTGCCAGCAGGCGGGGGCGGCCCACAGATACGCAGTATTTT.

This clonotype was counted at least ten times. The chain is built from TRBV6-1 and TRBJ2-2; the D is unclear. CDR3 length equals 16 residues. V was cut by 4 bases and J by 5 bases, with 17 bases left in between. Looked up from germline, CDR1 is MNHNS and CDR2 is SASEGT. In DNA form, the CDR3 reads TGTGCCAGCAGTGCGCGACCACAGAAAGGGACCGGGGAGCTGTTTTTT. Translating gives CASSARPQKGTGELFF.